This TCR beta chain is from a study of CD8 T cells in Susac syndrome (dated by TCRdb to 2018 to 2020). Regarding the research as a whole: Of the Susac syndrome patients who were sequenced, eight or nine were in clinical remission while more than five had clinically active disease. Susac syndrome patients were therapy-naive, on corticosteroids (some also receiving IVIg), or on IVIg alone at blood withdrawal. The study compared CD8+ T cell repertoire clonality among eleven to twelve healthy donors, roughly 14 Susac syndrome patients and 15 multiple sclerosis patients. The study used repertoire sequencing to test whether antigen drove CD8+ T cell activation and differentiation in Susac syndrome.

Worth noting for this clonotype: Its antigen is still unknown. Base-call qualities are not available, and no considerably larger clone is one nucleotide away.

RNA was extracted with the RNeasy kit and roughly 0.5 to 1 ug was reverse transcribed using random hexamers. The immunoSEQ multiplex PCR assay, which covers 54 Vbeta and 13 Jbeta segments, was used to amplify TCR beta CDR3 regions. To correct PCR amplification bias, a synthetic template baseline was used for both primer optimization and computational correction. For the original study's pipeline: Reads were assigned to V, D and J genes according to IMGT and analyzed in immunoSEQ Analyzer, with only productive sequences retained. To calculate clonality, Shannon entropy was normalized by log2 of the number of productive unique sequences and then subtracted from one. Public and private clones were assessed among the 100 most prevalent clones of each patient and control. Susac-specific clones were defined as absent from healthy and MS cohorts, around 1,000 published viral clones and other ImmuneACCESS disease sequences. TCRdb's own reprocessing of the public reads used fastp at Q25 and MiXCR and kept productive beta chains. Rows with one shared CDR3 protein collapse into an entry with the most common genes and DNA. The V and J calls come from TCRdb's annotation, not from the publication. Recorded for this sample are approximately 25,000 distinct CDR3 sequences; about 93% of them occurred a single time. 0.63% of the sample belongs to the ten largest clones.

From the germline V gene (reference sequence), CDR1 is DFQATT and CDR2 is SNEGSKA. The junction shows trimming of 6 bases on V and 4 bases on J, plus 10 bases between the germline ends. Spanning cysteine to phenylalanine, the CDR3 consists of 11 amino acids. The DNA shown is the 33-base CDR3, in frame from base 1. What the study reported, not specific to this receptor: The number of individuals in the TCR sequencing and HLA analysis was acknowledged as relatively small. Over 15 Susac-specific public clones were identified in the total CD8+ repertoire, and roughly five Susac-specific public clones were identified in the CD8+ TEMRA repertoire. Susac syndrome CD8+ repertoires showed clonal expansion, highest in CD8+ TEMRA cells and greater in clinically active than remitting patients.

High-throughput TCR beta sequencing profiled peripheral blood CD8+ and CD4+ T cells from healthy donors, Susac syndrome patients and multiple sclerosis patients. The Susac syndrome patients fulfilled recently defined diagnostic criteria for either definite or probable disease. Bulk CD8+ and CD4+ T cells were purified magnetically by negative isolation, whereas CD8+ TEMRA cells were enriched by FACS. Blood was collected in EDTA tubes and processed within 24 hours, with PBMCs isolated through density gradient centrifugation. PBMCs intended for TCR sequencing were cryopreserved in liquid nitrogen and thawed later in a water bath at 37 degrees C. The sorted or isolated CD4+, CD8+ and CD8+ TEMRA cells had a purity of 90% or higher.

The clonotype was recovered from a human donor with Susac syndrome. The V and J segments used are TRBV20-1 and TRBJ2-7; a tentative D call is TRBD2 (5 bases match). The sequencing sample was made of CD8+ T cells from PBMCs. The encoded CDR3 is CSAGEGYEQYF. Here is the DNA: TGCAGTGCCGGAGAGGGATACGAGCAGTACTTC.